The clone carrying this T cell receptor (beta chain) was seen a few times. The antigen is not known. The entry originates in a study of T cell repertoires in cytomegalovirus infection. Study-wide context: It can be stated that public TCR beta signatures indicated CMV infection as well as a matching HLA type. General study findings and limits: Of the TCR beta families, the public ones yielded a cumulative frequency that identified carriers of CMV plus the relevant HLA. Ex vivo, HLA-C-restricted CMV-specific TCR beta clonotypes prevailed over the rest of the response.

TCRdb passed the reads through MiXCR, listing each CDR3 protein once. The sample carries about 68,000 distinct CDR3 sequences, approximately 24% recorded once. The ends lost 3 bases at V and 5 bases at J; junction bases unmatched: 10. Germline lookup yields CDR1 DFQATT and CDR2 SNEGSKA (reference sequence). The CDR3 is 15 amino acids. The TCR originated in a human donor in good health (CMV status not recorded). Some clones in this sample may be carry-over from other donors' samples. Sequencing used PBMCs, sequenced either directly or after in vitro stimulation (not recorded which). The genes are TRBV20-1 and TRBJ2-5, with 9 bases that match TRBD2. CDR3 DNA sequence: TGCAGTGCTAGGGACCAGGGGCTAGCGGGGGAGACCCAGTACTTC. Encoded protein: CSARDQGLAGETQYF.